What follows are 4 T cell receptor beta chains derived from one specimen sequenced in a study of cytomegalovirus exposure and HLA in healthy donors. The study ran its PCR with 60 Vbeta and 13 Jbeta primers. Produced via immunoSEQ multiplex PCR; TCRdb's table is partial and in-frame only. This table holds 180,000 or so clones, roughly a tenth found once. The specimen was PBMCs. These receptors originate from a woman aged 25 to 39 in good health and CMV-seropositive.

This clone was seen only a few times. The gene calls are TRBV2 and TRBJ1-5; TRBD1 matches 12 bases. This CDR3 spans 18 amino acids. The J segment lost 0 bases and the V segment lost 5 bases, leaving 8 bases of the junction unmatched. Germline loops: CDR1 SNHLY, CDR2 FYNNEI. The CDR3 region is CASSRDRGLTFSNQPQHF. In DNA form, the CDR3 reads TGTGCCAGCAGTAGGGACAGGGGGCTTACTTTTAGCAATCAGCCCCAGCATTTT. Based on the CDR3 plus reference TRBV2 and TRBJ1-5, the full variable domain is EPEVTQTPSHQVTQMGQEVILRCVPISNHLYFYWYRQILGQKVEFLVSFYNNEISEKSEIFDDQFSVERPDGSNFTLKIRSTKLEDSAMYFCASSRDRGLTFSNQPQHFGDGTRLSIL.

This clone was counted only a few times. J is TRBJ1-5 and V is TRBV5-8; 8 positions match TRBD1. Germline V gene sequence: CDR1 SGHTS, CDR2 YDEGEE. CDR3 size: 17 residues. The trim removed 4 bases at V and 0 bases at J, leaving 9 bases unmatched. The DNA of the CDR3 is TGTGCCAGCAGCGGCGGGACAGGACTCTATAGCAATCAGCCCCAGCATTTT. It specifies CASSGGTGLYSNQPQHF.

A few counts support this clone. This chain uses TRBV4-1 with TRBJ1-3; D might be TRBD1 (5 bases). Germline assignment: CDR1 MGHRA and CDR2 YSYEKL. V lost 0 bases and J lost 1, with 13 bases in between. This CDR3 has 17 residues. CDR3 bases: TGCGCCAGCAGCCAAGATTATCGAAGGGGTTCTGGAAACACCATATATTTT. The encoded protein is CASSQDYRRGSGNTIYF.

This clone has only a few counts. The J gene is TRBJ2-2, the V gene TRBV27; 9 positions match TRBD2. J gave up 4 bases and V 4 bases, and 4 bases lay outside the gene matches. Germline V gene lookup returns CDR1 MNHEY and CDR2 SMNVEV (reference sequence). The CDR3 sequence is 15 residues long. The DNA of the CDR3 is TGTGCCAGCAGTTGGCGGGGGGGCGCCACCGGGGAGCTGTTTTTT. Its translation: CASSWRGGATGELFF.